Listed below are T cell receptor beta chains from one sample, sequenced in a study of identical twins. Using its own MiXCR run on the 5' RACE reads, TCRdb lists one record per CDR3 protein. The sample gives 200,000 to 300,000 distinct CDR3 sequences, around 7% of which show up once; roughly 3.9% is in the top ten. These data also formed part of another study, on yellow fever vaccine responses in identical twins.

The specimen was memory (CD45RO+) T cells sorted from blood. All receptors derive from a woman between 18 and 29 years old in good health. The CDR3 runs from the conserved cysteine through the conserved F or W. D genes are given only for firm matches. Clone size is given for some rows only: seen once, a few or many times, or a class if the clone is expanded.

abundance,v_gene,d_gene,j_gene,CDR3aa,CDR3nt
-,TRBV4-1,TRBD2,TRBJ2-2,CASSQAPGLAGATGELFF,TGCGCCAGCAGCCAAGCTCCCGGACTAGCGGGGGCCACCGGGGAGCTGTTTTTT
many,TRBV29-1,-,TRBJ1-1,CSVDDNMNTEAFF,TGCAGCGTTGACGACAACATGAACACTGAAGCTTTCTTT
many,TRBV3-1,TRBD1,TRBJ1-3,CASSHGTGKIYF,TGTGCCAGCAGCCACGGGACAGGGAAAATATATTTT
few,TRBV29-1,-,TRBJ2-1,CSVDYNEQFF,TGCAGCGTCGATTACAATGAGCAGTTCTTC
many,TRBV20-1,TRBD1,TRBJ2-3,CSAEGADSRTDTQYF,TGCAGTGCTGAGGGGGCGGACAGTCGCACAGATACGCAGTATTTT
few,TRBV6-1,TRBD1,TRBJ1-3,CASREDRGEISGNTIYF,TGTGCCAGCAGGGAAGACAGGGGCGAGATCTCTGGAAACACCATATATTTT
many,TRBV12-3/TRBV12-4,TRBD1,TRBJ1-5,CASSLGQGGIQPQHF,TGTGCCAGCAGTTTAGGACAGGGGGGCATTCAGCCCCAGCATTTT
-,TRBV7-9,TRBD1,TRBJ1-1,CASSHKRQGPNTEAFF,TGTGCCAGCAGCCACAAACGACAGGGACCGAACACTGAAGCTTTCTTT
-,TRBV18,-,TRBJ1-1,CASSAGSNTEAFF,TGTGCCAGCTCAGCCGGATCAAACACTGAAGCTTTCTTT
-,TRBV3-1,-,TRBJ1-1,CASSQDMRGPYTEAFF,TGTGCCAGCAGCCAAGATATGCGGGGGCCTTACACTGAAGCTTTCTTT
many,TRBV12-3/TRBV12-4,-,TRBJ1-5,CASSPPGTTGNQPQHF,TGTGCCAGCAGTCCACCCGGGACAACCGGCAATCAGCCCCAGCATTTT
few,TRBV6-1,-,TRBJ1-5,CASSPPGQGNQPQHF,TGTGCCAGCAGTCCCCCGGGGCAGGGGAATCAGCCCCAGCATTTT
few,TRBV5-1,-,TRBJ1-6,CASSLRDGYNSPLHF,TGCGCCAGCAGCTTGCGGGACGGATATAATTCACCCCTCCACTTT
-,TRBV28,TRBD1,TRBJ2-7,CASSRQGTYEQYF,TGTGCCAGCAGCCGACAGGGAACCTACGAGCAGTACTTC
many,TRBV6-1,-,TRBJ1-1,CASSDNWENTEAFF,TGTGCCAGCAGTGATAACTGGGAAAACACTGAAGCTTTCTTT
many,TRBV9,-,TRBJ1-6,CASSVRQNYNSPLHF,TGTGCCAGCAGCGTCAGGCAGAACTATAATTCACCCCTCCACTTT
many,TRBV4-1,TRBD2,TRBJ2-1,CASSQEERGGQQFF,TGCGCCAGCAGCCAAGAGGAGCGGGGGGGCCAGCAGTTCTTC
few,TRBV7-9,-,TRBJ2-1,CASSLVGEYNEQFF,TGTGCCAGCAGCTTAGTTGGGGAGTACAATGAGCAGTTCTTC
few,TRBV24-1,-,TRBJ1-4,CATSDPRLGNEKLFF,TGTGCCACCTCGGATCCGAGATTGGGGAATGAAAAACTGTTTTTT
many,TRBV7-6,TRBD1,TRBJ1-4,CASSLGPGQGNEKLFF,TGTGCCAGCAGCCTAGGCCCGGGACAGGGTAATGAAAAACTGTTTTTT
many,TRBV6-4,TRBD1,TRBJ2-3,CASSRDRGGTDTQYF,TGTGCCAGCAGTCGAGACAGGGGGGGCACAGATACGCAGTATTTT
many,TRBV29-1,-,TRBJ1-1,CSVDRLDNTEAFF,TGCAGCGTTGACCGGTTAGATAACACTGAAGCTTTCTTT
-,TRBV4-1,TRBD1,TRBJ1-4,CASSQSDRGGEKLFF,TGCGCCAGCAGCCAATCGGACAGGGGCGGAGAAAAACTGTTTTTT
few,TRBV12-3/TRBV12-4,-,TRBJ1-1,CASSLTVYTEAFF,TGTGCCAGCAGTTTAACGGTTTACACTGAAGCTTTCTTT
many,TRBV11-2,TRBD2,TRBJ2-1,CASSTLAGPGNEQFF,TGTGCCAGCAGCACATTAGCGGGGCCCGGCAATGAGCAGTTCTTC
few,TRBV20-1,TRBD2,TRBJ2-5,CSARDSASGGPKETQYF,TGCAGTGCTAGAGATTCGGCTAGCGGGGGTCCAAAAGAGACCCAGTACTTC
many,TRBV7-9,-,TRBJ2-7,CASSLGPPTGKAYEQYF,TGTGCCAGCAGCTTAGGGCCCCCTACAGGGAAGGCCTACGAACAGTACTTC
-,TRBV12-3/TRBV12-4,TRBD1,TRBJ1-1,CASSSQAGTANTEAFF,TGTGCCAGCAGTTCCCAGGCGGGGACAGCGAACACTGAAGCTTTCTTT
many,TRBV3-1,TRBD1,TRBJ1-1,CASSQRQGMNTEAFF,TGTGCCAGCAGCCAAAGACAGGGCATGAACACTGAAGCTTTCTTT
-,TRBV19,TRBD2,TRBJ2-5,CASGTSGDGTQYF,TGTGCCAGCGGGACTAGCGGGGACGGGACCCAGTACTTC
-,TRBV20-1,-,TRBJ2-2,CSGGLAGELFF,TGCAGTGGAGGGTTGGCCGGGGAGCTGTTTTTT
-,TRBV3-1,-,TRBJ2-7,CASSQRGERYF,TGTGCCAGCAGCCAACGGGGTGAGCGGTACTTC
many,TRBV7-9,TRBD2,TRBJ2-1,CASSPQTSGDNEQFF,TGTGCCAGCAGCCCCCAGACTAGCGGAGACAATGAGCAGTTCTTC
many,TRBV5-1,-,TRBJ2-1,CASSLGVGEYNEQFF,TGCGCCAGCAGCTTGGGTGTTGGGGAATACAATGAGCAGTTCTTC
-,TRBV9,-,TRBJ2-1,CASGPDNEQFF,TGTGCCAGCGGCCCCGACAATGAGCAGTTCTTC
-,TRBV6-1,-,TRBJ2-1,CAITDSTGNNEQFF,TGTGCCATCACCGACTCCACGGGAAACAATGAGCAGTTCTTC
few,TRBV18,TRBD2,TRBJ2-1,CASSPNNAGGPVNEQFF,TGTGCCAGCTCACCAAATAATGCGGGGGGGCCAGTAAATGAGCAGTTCTTC
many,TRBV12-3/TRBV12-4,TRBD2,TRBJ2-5,CASSSTWRGWETQYF,TGTGCCAGCAGTTCCACTTGGCGGGGGTGGGAGACCCAGTACTTC
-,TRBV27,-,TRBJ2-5,CASSAQETGTQYF,TGTGCCAGCAGTGCGCAGGAAACCGGGACCCAGTACTTC